This TCR beta chain emerged from a study of cytomegalovirus exposure and HLA in healthy donors. PCR involved 60 Vbeta and 13 Jbeta primers. Assay used: immunoSEQ multiplex PCR; TCRdb lists only in-frame clones, some missing. The repertoire holds around 130,000 clones, roughly 74% seen once, with 6% to 8.5% in the top ten. This CDR3 region has 13 residues. Germline lookup yields CDR1 MDHEN and CDR2 SYDVKM. Trimming shortened V by 2 bases and J by 14 bases, and 13 bases separated the two germline ends. Sample: PBMCs. The V call is TRBV28, the J call TRBJ1-6; D call uncertain. The TCR was taken from a man in his forties or fifties in good health and CMV-seropositive. Written as DNA, the CDR3 is TGTGCCAGCAGTTTAGGTCCGCCAAACACCCTCCACTTT. Amino acids: CASSLGPPNTLHF.